This T cell receptor (beta chain) was identified in a study of blood T cell repertoires in COVID-19. On the study more broadly: Samples taken during acute and convalescent COVID-19 were collected in the United States, Italy and Spain.

Trimming at V came to 0 bases and at J to 1 base, leaving 2 bases not matched to a gene. The CDR3 has 15 amino acids. Germline assignment: CDR1 ENHRY and CDR2 SYGVKD. As processed by the authors: Nucleated cell counts were estimated from reference gene primer amplification. Assay: immunoSEQ multiplex PCR; the TCRdb copy retains only in-frame clones and omits some. The D gene and trimming were derived from the DNA, and the V and J assignments and clone size from that table. The sample lists approximately 46,000 clones; roughly 88% were seen once. The sequenced material came from peripheral blood. The TCR originated in a human donor in a cohort sampled during active COVID-19. V is TRBV10-3 and J is TRBJ2-5, with TRBD1 identical over 7 bases. The CDR3: CAISESDRAQETQYF. As DNA, the CDR3 is TGTGCCATCAGTGAGTCAGACAGGGCCCAAGAGACCCAGTACTTC.